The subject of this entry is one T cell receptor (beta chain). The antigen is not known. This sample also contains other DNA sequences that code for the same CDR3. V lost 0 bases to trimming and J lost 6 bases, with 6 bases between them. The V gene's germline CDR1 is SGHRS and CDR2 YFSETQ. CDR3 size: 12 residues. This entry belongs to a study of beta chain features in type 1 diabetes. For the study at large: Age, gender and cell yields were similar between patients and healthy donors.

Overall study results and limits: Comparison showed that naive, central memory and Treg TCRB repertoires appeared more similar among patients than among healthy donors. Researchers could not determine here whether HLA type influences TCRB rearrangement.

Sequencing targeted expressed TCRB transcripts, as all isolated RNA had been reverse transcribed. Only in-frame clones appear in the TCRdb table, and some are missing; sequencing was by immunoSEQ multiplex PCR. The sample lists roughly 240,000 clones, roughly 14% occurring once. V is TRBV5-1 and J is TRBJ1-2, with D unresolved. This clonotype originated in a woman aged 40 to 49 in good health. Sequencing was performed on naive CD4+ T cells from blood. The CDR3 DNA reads TGCGCCAGCAGCTTGGACAGAGATGGCTACACCTTC. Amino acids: CASSLDRDGYTF.